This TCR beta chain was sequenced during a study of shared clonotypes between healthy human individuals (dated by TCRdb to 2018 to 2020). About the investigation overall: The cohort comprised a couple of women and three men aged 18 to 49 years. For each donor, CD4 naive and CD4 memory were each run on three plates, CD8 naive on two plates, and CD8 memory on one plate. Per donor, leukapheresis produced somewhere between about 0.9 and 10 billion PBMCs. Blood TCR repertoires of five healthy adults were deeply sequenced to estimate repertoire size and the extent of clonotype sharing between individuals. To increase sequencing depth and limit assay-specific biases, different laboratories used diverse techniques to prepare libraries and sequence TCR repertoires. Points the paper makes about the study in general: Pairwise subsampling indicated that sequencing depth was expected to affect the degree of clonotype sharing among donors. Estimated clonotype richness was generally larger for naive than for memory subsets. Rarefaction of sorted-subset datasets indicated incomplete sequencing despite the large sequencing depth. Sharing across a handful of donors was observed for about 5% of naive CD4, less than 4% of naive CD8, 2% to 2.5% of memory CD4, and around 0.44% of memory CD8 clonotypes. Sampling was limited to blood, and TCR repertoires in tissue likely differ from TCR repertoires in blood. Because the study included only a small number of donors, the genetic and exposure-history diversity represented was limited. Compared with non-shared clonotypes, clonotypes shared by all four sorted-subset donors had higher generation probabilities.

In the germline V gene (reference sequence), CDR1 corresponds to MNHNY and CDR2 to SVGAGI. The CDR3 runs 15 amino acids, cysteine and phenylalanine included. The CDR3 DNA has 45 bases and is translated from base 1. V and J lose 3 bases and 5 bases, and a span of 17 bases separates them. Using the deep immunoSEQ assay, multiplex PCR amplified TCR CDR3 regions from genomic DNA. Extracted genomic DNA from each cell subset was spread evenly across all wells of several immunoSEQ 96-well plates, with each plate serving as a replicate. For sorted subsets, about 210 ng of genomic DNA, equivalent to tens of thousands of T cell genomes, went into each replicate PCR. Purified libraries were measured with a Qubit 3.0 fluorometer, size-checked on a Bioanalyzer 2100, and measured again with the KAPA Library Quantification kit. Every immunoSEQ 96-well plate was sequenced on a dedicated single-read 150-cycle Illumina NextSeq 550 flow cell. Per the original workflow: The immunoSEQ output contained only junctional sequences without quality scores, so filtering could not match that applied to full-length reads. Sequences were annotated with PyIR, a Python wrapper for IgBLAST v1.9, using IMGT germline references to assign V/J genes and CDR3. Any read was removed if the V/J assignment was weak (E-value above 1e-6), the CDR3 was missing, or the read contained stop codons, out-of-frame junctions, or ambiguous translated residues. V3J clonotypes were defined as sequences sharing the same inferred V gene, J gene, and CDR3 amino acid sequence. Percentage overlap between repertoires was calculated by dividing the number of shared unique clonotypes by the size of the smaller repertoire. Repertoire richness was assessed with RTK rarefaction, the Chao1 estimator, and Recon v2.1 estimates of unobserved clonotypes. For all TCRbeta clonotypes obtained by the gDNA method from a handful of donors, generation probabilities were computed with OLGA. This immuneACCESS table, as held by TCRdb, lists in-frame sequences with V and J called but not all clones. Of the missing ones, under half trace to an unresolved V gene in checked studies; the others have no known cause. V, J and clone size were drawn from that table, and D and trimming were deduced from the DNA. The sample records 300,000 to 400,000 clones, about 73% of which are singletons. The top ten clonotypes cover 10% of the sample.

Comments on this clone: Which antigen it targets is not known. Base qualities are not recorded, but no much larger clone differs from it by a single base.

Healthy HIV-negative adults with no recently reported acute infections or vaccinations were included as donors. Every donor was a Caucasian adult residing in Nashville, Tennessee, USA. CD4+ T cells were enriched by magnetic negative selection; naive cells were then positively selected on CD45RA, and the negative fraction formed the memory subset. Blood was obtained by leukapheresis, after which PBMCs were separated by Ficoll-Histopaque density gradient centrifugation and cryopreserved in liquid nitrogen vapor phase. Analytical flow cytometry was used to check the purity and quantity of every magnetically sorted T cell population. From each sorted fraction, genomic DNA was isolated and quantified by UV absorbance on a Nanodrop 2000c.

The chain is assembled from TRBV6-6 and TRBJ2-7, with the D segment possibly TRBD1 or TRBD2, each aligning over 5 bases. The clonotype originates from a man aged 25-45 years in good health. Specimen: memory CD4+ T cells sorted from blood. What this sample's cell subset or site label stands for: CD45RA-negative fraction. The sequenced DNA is TGTGCCAGCAGTTATCTATCCTCCGGGACGGACGAGCAGTACTTC. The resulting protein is CASSYLSSGTDEQYF.